Each of the 21 T cell receptor beta chains below was sequenced from the same sample in a study of T cell responses to AZD1222 COVID-19 vaccine. TCRdb's copy holds only in-frame clones and misses some; the assay was immunoSEQ multiplex PCR. Of some 150,000 clones in the sample, 75% to 90% were seen once. This material consisted of peripheral blood, taken on day 0 of MenACWY control vaccination. These receptors were collected from an adult in good health.

This clone was counted only a few times. The CDR3 DNA is TGTGCCAGCAGTTATGGGACCGCGAGGGGCTATGGCTACACCTTC. It is translated as CASSYGTARGYGYTF. J is TRBJ1-2 and V is TRBV6-5; perhaps TRBD1 as D (5 bases). CDR1 and CDR2 (germline): MNHEY, SVGAGI. The ends were cut back, 3 bases at V and 4 bases at J, with 15 bases in the middle. The CDR3 length is 15 residues.

The gene calls are TRBV4-1 and TRBJ2-7; D remains ambiguous. V dropped 1 base and J dropped 3 bases, with 7 bases sitting between them. Germline values: CDR1 MGHRA, CDR2 YSYEKL. This CDR3 spans 13 amino acids. CDR3 in DNA: TGCGCCAGCAGCCAAGGGCCCGACTACGAGCAGTACTTC. Translating gives CASSQGPDYEQYF.

The rearrangement uses TRBV12-3 or TRBV12-4 and TRBJ2-7; D is ambiguous. This CDR3 is built from 11 residues. V gave up 8 bases and J gave up 5 bases, with 10 bases separating them. The DNA for the CDR3 is TGTGCCAGCGGAATCCGGAACGAGCAGTACTTC. This translates into CASGIRNEQYF.

This chain joins TRBV25-1 and TRBJ1-5, with TRBD1 as a possible D gene (5 bases). The ends were cut back, 1 base at V and 2 bases at J, with 12 bases in the middle. The germline CDR1 and CDR2 sequences are MGHDK and SYGVNS. This CDR3 is 16 amino acids long. CDR3 nucleotides: TGTGCCAGCAGTGAATCCACGATAGGGGGCAATCAGCCCCAGCATTTT. It specifies CASSESTIGGNQPQHF.

The J gene is TRBJ2-5, the V gene TRBV10-1, with D possibly TRBD1 on 6 matching bases. Trimming cost V 5 bases and J 4 bases, with 11 bases left between them. CDR1 is WNHNN, CDR2 SYGVQD, per germline (reference sequence). The CDR3 is 13 residues long. The CDR3 coding sequence is TGCGCCAGCAGTCAGGGGCTAGGAGAGACCCAGTACTTC. As protein: CASSQGLGETQYF.

This clone was seen a single time. J is TRBJ2-5 and V is TRBV28, with 8 bases aligning to TRBD2. Per the germline V gene, CDR1 is MDHEN and CDR2 is SYDVKM. V dropped 6 bases and J dropped 1; count of bases not matched to a gene: 19. This CDR3 region has 19 residues. The CDR3 nucleotides are TGTGCCAGCAGACCACACGGGTTTCGAGCGGGGGCTTCCCAAGAGACCCAGTACTTC. Amino acid sequence: CASRPHGFRAGASQETQYF.

The chain links TRBV10-2 to TRBJ2-2, with D perhaps TRBD1 (5 bases). Germline V gene data show CDR1 as WSHSY and CDR2 as SAAADI. The CDR3 has 14 residues. The V gene lost 4 bases and the J gene lost 0 bases, with 6 bases spanning the gap. DNA for the CDR3: TGCGCCAGCAGTGCGACAGCGAACACCGGGGAGCTGTTTTTT. Translation: CASSATANTGELFF.

The rearrangement uses TRBV12-2 and TRBJ1-2. TRBV12-2 is termed a pseudogene. This CDR3 is 11 amino acids long. The CDR3 sequence: CASRFQTGYTF. In DNA form, the CDR3 reads TGTGCAAGTCGCTTTCAGACGGGCTACACCTTC.

J is TRBJ2-7 and V is TRBV3-1 (or the pseudogene TRBV3-2), with TRBD2 identical over 13 bases. Germline CDR1 and CDR2: LGHDT and YNNKEL (reference sequence). V was clipped by 4 bases and J by 5 bases; unmatched bases: 11. The CDR3 covers 17 residues. CDR3 sequence: CASSPTQLAGGRNEQYF. DNA of the CDR3: TGTGCCAGCAGCCCCACCCAACTAGCGGGGGGGCGGAACGAGCAGTACTTC.

On this clone itself: The sample carries other DNA sequences with the same CDR3. V and J are TRBV5-1 and TRBJ1-1; no clear D. The CDR3 contains 13 residues. Trimming pared 0 bases from V and 2 bases from J, leaving 5 bases between. Germline values: CDR1 SGHRS, CDR2 YFSETQ. The DNA of the CDR3 is TGCGCCAGCAGCTTGGCCGTCAACACTGAAGCTTTCTTT. It specifies CASSLAVNTEAFF.

V usage is TRBV7-2 and J usage is TRBJ2-3, with 10 positions matching TRBD2. The CDR3 consists of 15 residues. Germline V lookup: CDR1 SGHTA, CDR2 FQGNSA. V lost 3 bases, J lost 3 bases, and 3 bases stayed unmatched. CDR3 sequence: CASSLASGGTDTQYF. CDR3 nucleotide sequence: TGTGCCAGCAGCTTGGCTAGCGGGGGAACAGATACGCAGTATTTT.

The V and J genes are TRBV7-9 and TRBJ2-3; 14 nucleotides align to TRBD2. Germline trimming cut 5 bases from V and 6 bases from J; bases unmatched to any gene: 4. The CDR3 length is 15 residues. Germline V gives CDR1 SEHNR, CDR2 FQNEAQ (reference sequence). CDR3 sequence (DNA): TGTGCCAGCAGCGGGACTAGCGGGGGAGCCGATACGCAGTATTTT. Translated, it gives CASSGTSGGADTQYF.

This clone showed up just once. The chain links TRBV27 to TRBJ1-5; TRBD1 matches 8 bases. Per germline, CDR1 MNHEY and CDR2 SMNVEV (reference sequence). The ends lost 10 bases at V and 3 bases at J; junction bases unmatched: 5. This CDR3 comprises 13 residues. This CDR3 reads CATRTGPNQPQHF. CDR3 coding DNA: TGTGCCACCCGGACAGGGCCCAATCAGCCCCAGCATTTT.

The J gene is TRBJ2-7, the V gene TRBV10-2; TRBD2 agrees at 8 bases. The CDR3 consists of 15 residues. V gave up 6 bases and J gave up 0 bases; unmatched junction bases: 7. CDR1 and CDR2 (germline): WSHSY, SAAADI. CDR3 bases: TGCGCCAGCAGCGTTAGCGGGGTTTACTCCTACGAGCAGTACTTC. Translated, it gives CASSVSGVYSYEQYF.

The rearrangement uses TRBV7-8 and TRBJ2-1; D is perhaps TRBD1 (5 bases). The CDR3 totals 13 residues. The germline CDR1 and CDR2 sequences are SGHVS and FQNEAQ. V was clipped by 4 bases and J by 4 bases, with 8 bases between them. The CDR3 nucleotides are TGTGCCAGCAGCTCCCAGGGATACAATGAGCAGTTCTTC. Amino acid sequence: CASSSQGYNEQFF.

The CDR3 bases are TGTGCCAGCAGTTACAATCAGGGGAGTTCACCCCTCCACTTT. Its protein is CASSYNQGSSPLHF. J is TRBJ1-6 and V is TRBV6-5; perhaps TRBD1 as D (6 bases). The germline V and J ends were trimmed by 2 bases and 9 bases, with 11 bases remaining between them. Germline V gene lookup returns CDR1 MNHEY and CDR2 SVGAGI. The CDR3 loop spans 14 amino acids.

In this sample, this clone turned up a few times. The chain recombines TRBV6-5 with TRBJ2-1, with 7 bases identical to TRBD2. Germline CDR1 and CDR2: MNHEY and SVGAGI. After removal of 4 bases from V and 6 bases from J, the junction contained 3 bases not matched to a gene. The CDR3 extends over 13 amino acids. Here the CDR3 DNA reads TGTGCCAGCAGTTCCAGACTAGCCAATGAGCAGTTCTTC. Encoded protein: CASSSRLANEQFF.

The chain couples TRBV11-2 to TRBJ2-7; D is undetermined. CDR3 length equals 12 residues. Trimming cost V 6 bases and J 6 bases, with 12 bases left between them. From germline, CDR1 is SGHAT and CDR2 FQNNGV. CDR3: CASSTQDPEQYV. The CDR3 nucleotides are TGTGCCAGCAGTACTCAGGATCCCGAGCAGTACGTC.

The chain has TRBV10-3 and TRBJ2-2; D may be TRBD1 (5 bases). The germline CDR1 and CDR2 sequences are ENHRY and SYGVKD. CDR3 length equals 13 residues. The V gene lost 5 bases and the J gene lost 8 bases, with 12 bases spanning the gap. The CDR3 DNA is TGTGCCATCAGTAGTGAAAGGGGAGGGGAGCTGTTTTTT. This sequence encodes CAISSERGGELFF.

This clone came up a few times. The J gene is TRBJ2-2, the V gene TRBV3-1 (or the pseudogene TRBV3-2); a weak D match, TRBD1 (6 bases). Germline CDR1 LGHDT, CDR2 YNNKEL (reference sequence). This CDR3 has 16 residues. V was shortened by 2 bases and J by 0 bases, with 10 bases between the two germline ends. The CDR3 DNA follows: TGTGCCAGCAGCCAACCCAGGACAGCGAACACCGGGGAGCTGTTTTTT. Its translation: CASSQPRTANTGELFF.

This clone appeared once. V gene TRBV10-2 combines with J gene TRBJ2-3; D perhaps matches TRBD1 (6 bases). Looked up from germline, CDR1 is WSHSY and CDR2 is SAAADI. This CDR3 is built from 16 residues. V was shortened by 2 bases and J by 12 bases, with 24 bases between the two germline ends. CDR3 amino acids: CASSEGRQGLPVDQYF. The CDR3 nucleotides read TGCGCCAGCAGTGAGGGTCGGCAGGGGTTACCCGTCGACCAGTATTTT.